This is a list of T cell receptor beta chains from one sample in a study of T cell changes during pregnancy in multiple sclerosis. The assay was immunoSEQ multiplex PCR, and TCRdb's table has in-frame clones only and misses some. The sample lists 79,000 or so clones; around nine tenths were seen once. Here the sequenced sample was CD4+ T cells from peripheral blood mononuclear cells, taken before pregnancy. These receptors came from a female donor with multiple sclerosis, enrolled in a pregnancy study. The CDR3 runs from the conserved cysteine through the conserved F or W. The D gene is left open where the match is weak. Clone size, where shown, is once, few, many, or a class for clones that have expanded.

abundance: NA; d_gene: TRBD1; v_gene: TRBV7-6; j_gene: TRBJ1-5; CDR3aa: CASSSQTGDLGPQHF; CDR3nt: TGTGCCAGCAGCTCCCAGACAGGGGATCTTGGGCCCCAGCATTTT
abundance: NA; d_gene: NA; v_gene: TRBV19; j_gene: TRBJ2-3; CDR3aa: CASRAQGSGTDTQYF; CDR3nt: TGTGCCAGTAGGGCACAGGGCTCGGGCACAGATACGCAGTATTTT
abundance: NA; d_gene: NA; v_gene: TRBV5-4; j_gene: TRBJ2-1; CDR3aa: CASSLAGRGGHEQFF; CDR3nt: TGTGCCAGCAGCTTGGCCGGTAGGGGAGGTCATGAGCAGTTCTTC
abundance: NA; d_gene: NA; v_gene: TRBV11-2; j_gene: TRBJ2-5; CDR3aa: CASSLLSSQETQYF; CDR3nt: TGTGCCAGCAGCTTATTGTCCAGCCAAGAGACCCAGTACTTC
abundance: NA; d_gene: NA; v_gene: TRBV18; j_gene: TRBJ1-1; CDR3aa: CASSKGSVGGRRTEAFF; CDR3nt: TGTGCCAGCTCAAAAGGCTCCGTAGGGGGACGTAGAACTGAAGCTTTCTTT
abundance: NA; d_gene: NA; v_gene: TRBV19; j_gene: TRBJ2-2; CDR3aa: CASSIPGLMNTGELFF; CDR3nt: TGTGCCAGTAGTATCCCCGGACTGATGAACACCGGGGAGCTGTTTTTT
abundance: NA; d_gene: NA; v_gene: TRBV25-1; j_gene: TRBJ1-1; CDR3aa: CASSEKAGARNTEAFF; CDR3nt: TGTGCCAGCAGTGAAAAGGCAGGGGCGAGAAACACTGAAGCTTTCTTT
abundance: NA; d_gene: TRBD1; v_gene: TRBV6-4; j_gene: TRBJ2-2; CDR3aa: CASSDLPFVGGAVTGELFF; CDR3nt: TGTGCCAGCAGTGACTTACCCTTCGTAGGGGGCGCGGTGACCGGGGAGCTGTTTTTT
abundance: NA; d_gene: NA; v_gene: TRBV4-2; j_gene: TRBJ2-6; CDR3aa: CASSPQGGGANVLTF; CDR3nt: TGTGCCAGCAGCCCCCAGGGAGGTGGGGCCAACGTCCTGACTTTC
abundance: NA; d_gene: TRBD1; v_gene: TRBV5-4; j_gene: TRBJ2-5; CDR3aa: CASSKGTDQETQYF; CDR3nt: TGTGCCAGCAGCAAGGGGACAGACCAAGAGACCCAGTACTTC
abundance: NA; d_gene: TRBD1; v_gene: TRBV11-2; j_gene: TRBJ2-3; CDR3aa: CASSWTGQGTDTQYF; CDR3nt: TGTGCCAGCAGCTGGACGGGACAGGGGACAGATACGCAGTATTTT
abundance: once; d_gene: TRBD1; v_gene: TRBV19; j_gene: TRBJ2-7; CDR3aa: CASSSAGQATYEQYF; CDR3nt: TGTGCCAGTAGTAGCGCTGGACAGGCTACCTACGAGCAGTACTTC
abundance: NA; d_gene: NA; v_gene: TRBV11-1; j_gene: TRBJ2-1; CDR3aa: CASSKRLVNEQFF; CDR3nt: TGTGCCAGCAGCAAACGACTGGTCAATGAGCAGTTCTTC
abundance: NA; d_gene: NA; v_gene: TRBV6-5; j_gene: TRBJ1-2; CDR3aa: CASTRGYGYTF; CDR3nt: TGTGCCAGCACCAGGGGATACGGCTACACCTTC
abundance: NA; d_gene: TRBD1; v_gene: TRBV9; j_gene: TRBJ2-3; CDR3aa: CASSIRTGGPPTDTQYF; CDR3nt: TGTGCCAGCAGCATTCGGACAGGGGGCCCTCCCACAGATACGCAGTATTTT
abundance: NA; d_gene: NA; v_gene: TRBV28; j_gene: TRBJ2-7; CDR3aa: CASSLFAGPYEQYF; CDR3nt: TGTGCCAGCAGTTTATTCGCGGGACCCTACGAGCAGTACTTC
abundance: NA; d_gene: TRBD1; v_gene: TRBV2; j_gene: TRBJ1-2; CDR3aa: CASILAQGGPGYTF; CDR3nt: TGTGCCAGCATCCTTGCTCAGGGGGGCCCAGGCTACACCTTC
abundance: NA; d_gene: TRBD1; v_gene: TRBV9; j_gene: TRBJ1-2; CDR3aa: CASSVGTGTNYGYTF; CDR3nt: TGTGCCAGCAGCGTTGGGACAGGGACTAACTATGGCTACACCTTC
abundance: NA; d_gene: NA; v_gene: TRBV30; j_gene: TRBJ1-4; CDR3aa: CAWAKVGVPNEKLFF; CDR3nt: TGTGCCTGGGCGAAAGTCGGGGTCCCTAATGAAAAACTGTTTTTT
abundance: NA; d_gene: NA; v_gene: TRBV5-1; j_gene: TRBJ1-2; CDR3aa: CASQGASYGYTF; CDR3nt: TGCGCCAGTCAGGGCGCCTCCTATGGCTACACCTTC
abundance: NA; d_gene: NA; v_gene: TRBV7-9; j_gene: TRBJ1-2; CDR3aa: CASSLDGTIGYTF; CDR3nt: TGTGCCAGCAGCTTAGATGGAACTATCGGCTACACCTTC
abundance: NA; d_gene: TRBD2; v_gene: TRBV7-3; j_gene: TRBJ2-3; CDR3aa: CASSLSGRAIADTQYF; CDR3nt: TGTGCCAGCAGCTTAAGCGGGAGGGCCATAGCGGATACGCAGTATTTT
abundance: NA; d_gene: NA; v_gene: TRBV7-8; j_gene: TRBJ1-3; CDR3aa: CASSLVEAGLQYRGNTIYF; CDR3nt: TGTGCCAGCAGCTTAGTCGAGGCAGGACTTCAATATCGCGGAAACACCATATATTTT
abundance: NA; d_gene: TRBD1; v_gene: TRBV5-5; j_gene: TRBJ1-1; CDR3aa: CASSTRTGGMNTEAFF; CDR3nt: TGTGCCAGCAGCACCCGGACAGGGGGCATGAACACTGAAGCTTTCTTT
abundance: NA; d_gene: TRBD1; v_gene: TRBV5-1; j_gene: TRBJ1-3; CDR3aa: CASSPTPTGDSGNTIYF; CDR3nt: TGCGCCAGCAGCCCGACCCCGACAGGGGACAGTGGAAACACCATATATTTT
abundance: NA; d_gene: NA; v_gene: TRBV29-1; j_gene: TRBJ1-5; CDR3aa: CSVADSLNQPQHF; CDR3nt: TGCAGCGTTGCGGACAGCCTCAATCAGCCCCAGCATTTT